This paragraph reports one T cell receptor beta chain. This entry belongs to a study of blood T cell repertoires in COVID-19. Whole-study context: Samples came from the United States, Italy and Spain, spanning acute and convalescent COVID-19. In each case, the material was cDNA or gDNA derived from T cells, B-cell-depleted T cells, or PBMCs.

The CDR3 has 16 residues. V lost 4 bases, J lost 2 bases, and 20 bases lay in between. Germline loops: CDR1 GTSNPN, CDR2 SVGIG (reference sequence). Per the authors' pipeline: Reference gene primers were amplified, and this amplification served to estimate nucleated cell counts. Method: immunoSEQ multiplex PCR; TCRdb's copy keeps in-frame clones and lacks some. V and J calls and clone size come straight from that table; D and trimming were deduced from the DNA. The repertoire holds around 200,000 clones, around 85% seen once, with around 1.1% in the top ten. J is TRBJ1-1 and V is TRBV30; D not resolved. This clonotype was sampled from a man in his thirties or forties with acute or convalescent COVID-19. Source material: peripheral blood. The CDR3 sequence: CAWTSTNPGVNTEAFF. The CDR3 DNA follows: TGTGCCTGGACTTCTACAAATCCGGGAGTTAACACTGAAGCTTTCTTT.